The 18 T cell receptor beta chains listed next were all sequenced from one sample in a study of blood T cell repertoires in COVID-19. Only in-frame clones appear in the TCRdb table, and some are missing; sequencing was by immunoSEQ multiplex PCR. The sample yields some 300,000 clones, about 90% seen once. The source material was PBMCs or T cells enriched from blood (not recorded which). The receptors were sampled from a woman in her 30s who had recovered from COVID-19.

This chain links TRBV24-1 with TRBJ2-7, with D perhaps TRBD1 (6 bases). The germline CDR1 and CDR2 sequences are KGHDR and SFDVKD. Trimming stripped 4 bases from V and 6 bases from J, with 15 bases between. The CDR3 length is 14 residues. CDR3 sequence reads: CATSESRGIGEQYF. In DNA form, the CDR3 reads TGTGCCACCAGTGAGTCCAGGGGTATAGGCGAGCAGTACTTC.

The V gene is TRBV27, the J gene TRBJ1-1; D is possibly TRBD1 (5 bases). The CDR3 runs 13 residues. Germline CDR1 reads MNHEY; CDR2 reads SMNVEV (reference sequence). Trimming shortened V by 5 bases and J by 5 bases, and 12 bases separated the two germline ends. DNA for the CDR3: TGTGCCAGCAGTCCTAGGGGTGCTACTGAAGCTTTCTTT. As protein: CASSPRGATEAFF.

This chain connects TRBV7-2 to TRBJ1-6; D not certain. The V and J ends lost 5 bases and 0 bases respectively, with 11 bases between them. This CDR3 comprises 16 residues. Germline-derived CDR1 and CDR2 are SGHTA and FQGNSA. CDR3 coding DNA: TGTGCCAGCAGCCGCCCCCGGGGCTCCTATAATTCACCCCTCCACTTT. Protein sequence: CASSRPRGSYNSPLHF.

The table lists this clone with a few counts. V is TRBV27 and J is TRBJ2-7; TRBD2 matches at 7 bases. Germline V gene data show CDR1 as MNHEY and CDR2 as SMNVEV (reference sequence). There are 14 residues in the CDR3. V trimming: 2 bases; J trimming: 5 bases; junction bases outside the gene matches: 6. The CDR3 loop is CASSLRDYAHEQYF. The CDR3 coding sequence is TGTGCCAGCAGTTTACGGGACTACGCCCACGAGCAGTACTTC.

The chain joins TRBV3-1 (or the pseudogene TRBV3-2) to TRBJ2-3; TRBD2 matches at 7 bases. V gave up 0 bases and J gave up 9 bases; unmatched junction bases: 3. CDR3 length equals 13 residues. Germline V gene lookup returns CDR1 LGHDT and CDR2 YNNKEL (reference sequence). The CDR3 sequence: CASSQDWGGTQYF. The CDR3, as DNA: TGTGCCAGCAGCCAAGATTGGGGGGGGACGCAGTATTTT.

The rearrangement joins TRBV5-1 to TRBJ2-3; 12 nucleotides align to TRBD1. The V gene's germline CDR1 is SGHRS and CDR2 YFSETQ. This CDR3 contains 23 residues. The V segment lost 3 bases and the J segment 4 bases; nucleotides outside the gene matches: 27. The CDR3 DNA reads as TGCGCCAGCAGCTGGACCGGGACAGGGGGCGTCAAGCGGGAGACGGGCCGGGCAGATACGCAGTATTTT. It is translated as CASSWTGTGGVKRETGRADTQYF.

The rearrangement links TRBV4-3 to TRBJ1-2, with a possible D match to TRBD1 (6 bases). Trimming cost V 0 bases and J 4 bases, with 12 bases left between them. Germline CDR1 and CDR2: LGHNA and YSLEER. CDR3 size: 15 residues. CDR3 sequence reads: CASSQDSTGSYGYTF. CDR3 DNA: TGCGCCAGCAGCCAAGATTCTACAGGGTCCTATGGCTACACCTTC.

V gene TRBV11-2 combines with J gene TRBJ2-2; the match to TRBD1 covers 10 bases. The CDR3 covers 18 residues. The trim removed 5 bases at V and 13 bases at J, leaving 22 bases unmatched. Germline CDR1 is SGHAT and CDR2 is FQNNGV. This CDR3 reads CASSPLKGQGIGPAGLFF. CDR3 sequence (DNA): TGTGCCAGCAGCCCCCTCAAGGGACAGGGGATCGGGCCGGCGGGGCTGTTTTTT.

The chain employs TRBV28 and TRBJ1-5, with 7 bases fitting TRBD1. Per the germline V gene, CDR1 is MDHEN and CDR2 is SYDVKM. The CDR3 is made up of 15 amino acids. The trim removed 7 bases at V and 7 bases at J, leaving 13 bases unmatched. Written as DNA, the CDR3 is TGTGCCAGCAAACGTTATCAAGGGGGCCTCCAGCCCCAGCATTTT. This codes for CASKRYQGGLQPQHF.

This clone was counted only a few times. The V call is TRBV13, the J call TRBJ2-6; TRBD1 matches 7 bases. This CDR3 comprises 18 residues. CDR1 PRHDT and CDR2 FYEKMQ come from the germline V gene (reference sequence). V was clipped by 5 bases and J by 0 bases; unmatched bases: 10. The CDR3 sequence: CASSPRDSPTSGANVLTF. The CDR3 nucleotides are TGTGCCAGCAGCCCCCGGGACAGTCCCACCTCTGGGGCCAACGTCCTGACTTTC.

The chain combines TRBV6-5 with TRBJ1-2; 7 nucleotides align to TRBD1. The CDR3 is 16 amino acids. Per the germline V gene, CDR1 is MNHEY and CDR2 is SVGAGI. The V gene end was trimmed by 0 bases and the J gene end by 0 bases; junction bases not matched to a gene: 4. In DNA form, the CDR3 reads TGTGCCAGCAGTTACTCCGGGACAGAGTCTAACTATGGCTACACCTTC. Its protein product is CASSYSGTESNYGYTF.

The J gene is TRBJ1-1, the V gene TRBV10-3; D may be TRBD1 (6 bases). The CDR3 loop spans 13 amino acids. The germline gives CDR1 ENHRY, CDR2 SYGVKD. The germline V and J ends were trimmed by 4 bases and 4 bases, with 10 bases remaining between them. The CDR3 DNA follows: TGTGCCATCAGTGGAGGGGGTTCCACTGAAGCTTTCTTT. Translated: CAISGGGSTEAFF.

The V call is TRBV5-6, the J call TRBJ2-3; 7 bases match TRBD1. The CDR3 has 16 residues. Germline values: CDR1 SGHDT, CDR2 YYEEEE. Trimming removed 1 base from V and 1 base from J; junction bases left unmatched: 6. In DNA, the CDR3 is TGTGCCAGCAGCTTGTACACCGGGACAGGCACAGATACGCAGTATTTT. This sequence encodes CASSLYTGTGTDTQYF.

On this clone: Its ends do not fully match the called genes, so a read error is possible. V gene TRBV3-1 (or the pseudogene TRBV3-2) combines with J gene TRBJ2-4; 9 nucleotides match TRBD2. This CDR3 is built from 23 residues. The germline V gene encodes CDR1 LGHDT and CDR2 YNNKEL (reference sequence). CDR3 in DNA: TGTGCCCGCAGCCACGGGCCCTTGGGGGGCGGGAGGGCCGGGTTTTTGCTCCAAAACATTCAGTACTTC. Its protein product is CARSHGPLGGGRAGFLLQNIQYF.

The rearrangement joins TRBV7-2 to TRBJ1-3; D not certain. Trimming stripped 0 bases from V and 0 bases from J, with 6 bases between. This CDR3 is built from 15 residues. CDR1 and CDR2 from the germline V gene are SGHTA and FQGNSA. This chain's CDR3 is CASSLAMASGNTIYF. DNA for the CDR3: TGTGCCAGCAGCTTAGCAATGGCCTCTGGAAACACCATATATTTT.

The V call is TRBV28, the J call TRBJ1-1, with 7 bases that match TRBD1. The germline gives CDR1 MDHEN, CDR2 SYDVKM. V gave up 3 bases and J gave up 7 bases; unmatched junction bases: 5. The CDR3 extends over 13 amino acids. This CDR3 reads CASSFSNRGEAFF. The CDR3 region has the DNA TGTGCCAGCAGTTTCTCTAACAGGGGTGAAGCTTTCTTT.

Here the CDR3 reads CASSVGGTAGETQYF. In DNA form, the CDR3 reads TGTGCCAGCAGCGTAGGAGGGACAGCAGGGGAGACCCAGTACTTC. This chain uses TRBV9 with TRBJ2-5, with 7 positions matching TRBD1. This CDR3 has 15 amino acids. CDR1 and CDR2 (germline): SGDLS, YYNGEE. J gave up 5 bases and V 0 bases, and 7 bases lay outside the gene matches.

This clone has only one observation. CDR3 region: CASSLWGLVLGEQYF. The CDR3 bases are TGTGCCAGCAGTCTATGGGGACTAGTTTTGGGTGAGCAGTACTTC. This sequence joins TRBV6-5 and TRBJ2-7; 8 nucleotides match TRBD2. Germline V gene lookup returns CDR1 MNHEY and CDR2 SVGAGI. There are 15 residues in the CDR3. The V and J ends lost 5 bases and 7 bases, in that order; junction bases with no gene match: 13.